The 30 T cell receptor beta chains presented below share a single source sample, sequenced in a study of Ad26.COV2.S vaccination and SARS-CoV-2 variants. Assay: immunoSEQ multiplex PCR; the TCRdb copy retains only in-frame clones and omits some. The sample lists approximately 340,000 clones, about 90% occurring once. Sequenced here: peripheral blood, sampled after recovery from COVID-19. The origin of the receptors is a human donor who had recovered from COVID-19.

J is TRBJ2-3 and V is TRBV7-2; D is possibly TRBD1 (7 bases). Germline CDR1 reads SGHTA; CDR2 reads FQGNSA. V was pared by 4 bases and J by 3 bases, with 20 bases between. The length of the CDR3 is 17 residues. The CDR3 protein is CASSSGGRGARTDTQYF. The CDR3 DNA reads TGTGCCAGCAGCTCAGGCGGCAGGGGGGCGCGTACAGATACGCAGTATTTT.

The chain links TRBV6-5 to TRBJ2-1; either TRBD1 or TRBD2 may fit D (5 bases each). The CDR3 length is 15 residues. V was pared by 8 bases and J by 6 bases, with 20 bases between. CDR1 is MNHEY, CDR2 SVGAGI, per germline. The DNA for the CDR3 is TGTGCCAGCCGCAGACCCCGGGGCGTAGGCAATGAGCAGTTCTTC. Translated, it gives CASRRPRGVGNEQFF.

This sequence joins TRBV15 and TRBJ2-5; D is ambiguous. This CDR3 comprises 13 residues. Per the germline V gene, CDR1 is LNHNV and CDR2 is YYDKDF (reference sequence). V lost 5 bases and J lost 2, with 9 bases in between. CDR3: CATSGDQQETQYF. As DNA, the CDR3 is TGTGCCACCAGCGGGGATCAGCAAGAGACCCAGTACTTC.

J is TRBJ2-4 and V is TRBV3-1 (or the pseudogene TRBV3-2); the D gene is possibly TRBD2 (6 bases). The CDR3 contains 14 residues. Germline values: CDR1 LGHDT, CDR2 YNNKEL (reference sequence). Deletions cut 1 base from V and 7 bases from J, with 11 bases between. CDR3 region: CASSQGALANIQYF. DNA for the CDR3: TGTGCCAGCAGCCAAGGTGCACTAGCTAACATTCAGTACTTC.

The gene calls are TRBV15 and TRBJ1-2, with 9 bases that match TRBD1. Germline CDR1 and CDR2: LNHNV and YYDKDF (reference sequence). The CDR3 is 15 amino acids. V dropped 1 base and J dropped 3; count of bases not matched to a gene: 3. The CDR3 region is CATSRAWDRDYGYTF. CDR3 DNA sequence: TGTGCCACCAGCAGAGCCTGGGACAGGGACTATGGCTACACCTTC. Together with reference TRBV15 and TRBJ1-2, the CDR3 gives the full variable domain: DAMVIQNPRYQVTQFGKPVTLSCSQTLNHNVMYWYQQKSSQAPKLLFHYYDKDFNNEADTPDNFQSRRPNTSFCFLDIRSPGLGDTAMYLCATSRAWDRDYGYTFGSGTRLTVV.

This clone was observed once. The V and J genes are TRBV3-1 (or the pseudogene TRBV3-2) and TRBJ1-2; the match to TRBD1 covers 11 bases. Germline CDR1 reads LGHDT; CDR2 reads YNNKEL (reference sequence). Losses at the gene ends were 3 bases for V and 6 bases for J; bases not matched to a gene: 0. CDR3 length equals 13 residues. CDR3 sequence: CASSQGQGDGYTF. In DNA form, the CDR3 reads TGTGCCAGCAGCCAGGGACAGGGGGATGGCTACACCTTC.

This chain joins TRBV5-1 and TRBJ1-1; D remains ambiguous. This CDR3 comprises 13 residues. Trimming pared 5 bases from V and 0 bases from J, leaving 8 bases between. Germline V gene sequence: CDR1 SGHRS, CDR2 YFSETQ. The CDR3 reads CASSQNMNTEAFF. The CDR3, as DNA: TGCGCCAGCAGTCAGAATATGAACACTGAAGCTTTCTTT.

V gene TRBV7-9 combines with J gene TRBJ1-2, with 7 bases identical to TRBD1. CDR1 SEHNR and CDR2 FQNEAQ come from the germline V gene (reference sequence). The length of the CDR3 is 16 residues. Trimming at V came to 4 bases and at J to 2 bases, leaving 10 bases not matched to a gene. CDR3 in DNA: TGTGCCAGCAGCTCCGTAAAGGGGACAGCGAACTATGGCTACACCTTC. It specifies CASSSVKGTANYGYTF.

The V gene is TRBV10-3, the J gene TRBJ2-7, with 10 bases fitting TRBD1. This CDR3 comprises 19 residues. Germline V CDR1 and CDR2: ENHRY, SYGVKD. The junction had 18 bases not matched to a gene; V was cut back by 2 bases and J by 5 bases. In nucleotides, the CDR3 is TGTGCCATCAGTGAGCCAACAGAGACACCGGGACAGGGGTCCGACGAGCAGTACTTC. Its protein product is CAISEPTETPGQGSDEQYF.

V usage is TRBV7-9 and J usage is TRBJ2-7; tentative D call: TRBD2 (5 bases). CDR1 SEHNR and CDR2 FQNEAQ come from the germline V gene (reference sequence). Trimming took off 10 bases at V and 7 bases at J, with 14 bases between the two ends. The CDR3 consists of 11 residues. CDR3 amino acids: CATSREVEQYF. The CDR3 DNA sequence: TGTGCCACTAGCCGGGAAGTAGAGCAGTACTTC. The full variable domain, with the rest looked up from reference TRBV7-9 and TRBJ2-7, is DTGVSQNPRHKITKRGQNVTFRCDPISEHNRLYWYRQTLGQGPEFLTYFQNEAQLEKSRLLSDRFSAERPKGSFSTLEIQRTEQGDSAMYLCATSREVEQYFGPGTRLTVT.

CDR3 coding DNA: TGTGCCAGCAGCTGGGACAGTCCTAATGAAAAACTGTTTTTT. Protein sequence: CASSWDSPNEKLFF. This chain connects TRBV5-5 to TRBJ1-4, with 7 bases identical to TRBD1. The length of the CDR3 is 14 residues. V gave up 3 bases and J gave up 3 bases; unmatched junction bases: 2. Germline loops: CDR1 SGHKS, CDR2 YYEKEE (reference sequence).

The chain employs TRBV10-2 and TRBJ1-5; TRBD1 is a possible D gene (5 bases). Germline-derived CDR1 and CDR2 are WSHSY and SAAADI. The length of the CDR3 is 14 residues. The germline V and J ends were trimmed by 6 bases and 4 bases, with 13 bases remaining between them. The CDR3 DNA sequence: TGCGCCAGCAGGGCAGGGATGGTAAATCAGCCCCAGCATTTT. Translating gives CASRAGMVNQPQHF.

J is TRBJ1-2 and V is TRBV25-1; D is undetermined. The germline V gene has CDR1 MGHDK and CDR2 SYGVNS. V gave up 8 bases and J gave up 2 bases, with 12 bases separating them. This CDR3 has 13 amino acids. The CDR3 reads CASESVMNYGYTF. CDR3 DNA sequence: TGTGCCAGCGAGAGTGTGATGAACTATGGCTACACCTTC.

CDR3 in amino acids: CASSPDEATMGTQYF. As DNA, the CDR3 is TGTGCCAGCAGCCCCGATGAAGCGACAATGGGGACCCAGTACTTC. The gene calls are TRBV9 and TRBJ2-5, with D unresolved. Per germline, CDR1 SGDLS and CDR2 YYNGEE. The CDR3 is made up of 15 amino acids. V lost 4 bases to trimming and J lost 7 bases, with 20 bases between them.

The chain employs TRBV10-1 and TRBJ2-3, with D tentatively TRBD1 (6 bases). Trimming cost V 3 bases and J 5 bases, with 12 bases left between them. The CDR3 is 14 amino acids. The V gene's germline CDR1 is WNHNN and CDR2 SYGVQD (reference sequence). CDR3 nucleotide sequence: TGCGCCAGCAGTGACAGGGGATCACTAGATACGCAGTATTTT. As protein: CASSDRGSLDTQYF.

The rearrangement joins TRBV4-1 to TRBJ2-1; D is unclear. Germline lookup yields CDR1 MGHRA and CDR2 YSYEKL. The CDR3 sequence is 15 residues long. The V and J ends lost 1 base and 4 bases respectively, with 11 bases between them. The CDR3 coding sequence is TGCGCCAGCAGCCAAGTGGTCGACGTTTACAATGAGCAGTTCTTC. Encoded protein: CASSQVVDVYNEQFF.

V gene TRBV7-9 combines with J gene TRBJ2-7, with 10 bases lining up with TRBD1. Germline-derived CDR1 and CDR2 are SEHNR and FQNEAQ (reference sequence). With V trimmed by 6 bases and J by 9 bases, 14 bases remained unmatched. The length of the CDR3 is 15 residues. This CDR3 reads CASSSRDRGDRGQYF. For the CDR3, the DNA is TGTGCCAGCAGTTCCCGGGACAGGGGAGATCGGGGGCAGTACTTC.

This chain connects TRBV19 to TRBJ1-4, with TRBD1 matching over 8 bases. Trimming at V came to 10 bases and at J to 7 bases, leaving 8 bases not matched to a gene. The CDR3 spans 13 residues. From germline, CDR1 is LNHDA and CDR2 SQIVND (reference sequence). Written as DNA, the CDR3 is TGTGCCACCGAGGACAGGGTGCGTGAAAAACTGTTTTTT. This gives the protein CATEDRVREKLFF.

This clone appeared once. The chain joins TRBV6-4 to TRBJ1-1, with D perhaps matching TRBD1 (6 bases). CDR3 length equals 14 residues. With 11 bases removed from V and 2 bases from J, the gap between germline ends came to 18 bases. CDR1 is MRHNA, CDR2 SNTAGT, per germline. The CDR3 sequence: CAFPGGGRNTEAFF. The CDR3 region has the DNA TGTGCCTTCCCGGGCGGGGGCCGTAACACTGAAGCTTTCTTT.

The J gene is TRBJ2-2, the V gene TRBV5-1; D may be TRBD2 (6 bases). The V end was cut by 7 bases, the J end by 2 bases, with 12 bases between. The CDR3 length is 14 residues. Germline loops: CDR1 SGHRS, CDR2 YFSETQ. CDR3 bases: TGCGCCAGCGTCGCGGGGTTCAACACCGGGGAGCTGTTTTTT. This encodes CASVAGFNTGELFF.

The CDR3 DNA follows: TGCGCCAGCAGTGCGCCGGGACTAGAATCAGATACGCAGTATTTT. Translation: CASSAPGLESDTQYF. The V and J genes are TRBV10-2 and TRBJ2-3, with TRBD2 matching over 8 bases. The CDR3 is 15 amino acids. CDR1 is WSHSY, CDR2 SAAADI, per germline. V dropped 4 bases and J dropped 4; count of bases not matched to a gene: 7.

The chain employs TRBV19 and TRBJ1-5, with D possibly matching TRBD1 (6 bases). V was shortened by 6 bases and J by 0 bases, with 12 bases between the two germline ends. CDR1 and CDR2 (germline): LNHDA, SQIVND (reference sequence). The CDR3 sequence is 15 residues long. The CDR3 is CASRSGTISNQPQHF. As DNA, the CDR3 is TGTGCCAGTAGATCCGGGACAATTAGCAATCAGCCCCAGCATTTT.

The chain recombines TRBV5-5 with TRBJ2-7; D remains ambiguous. The CDR3 is 14 amino acids. Per the germline V gene, CDR1 is SGHKS and CDR2 is YYEKEE (reference sequence). Trimming shortened V by 4 bases and J by 1 base, and 12 bases separated the two germline ends. CDR3 loop: CASSLLWGSYEQYF. The CDR3 region has the DNA TGTGCCAGCAGCCTCCTCTGGGGATCCTACGAGCAGTACTTC. The variable domain in full, with the rest retrieved from reference TRBV5-5 and TRBJ2-7, is DAGVTQSPTHLIKTRGQQVTLRCSPISGHKSVSWYQQVLGQGPQFIFQYYEKEERGRGNFPDRFSARQFPNYSSELNVNALLLGDSALYLCASSLLWGSYEQYFGPGTRLTVT.

This chain connects TRBV11-2 to TRBJ2-7, with a possible D match to TRBD1 (6 bases). The germline V and J ends were trimmed by 6 bases and 0 bases, with 15 bases remaining between them. Germline V gives CDR1 SGHAT, CDR2 FQNNGV. CDR3 size: 15 residues. The DNA of the CDR3 is TGTGCCAGCAGTCAGGGGTTGGTAAGCTCCTACGAGCAGTACTTC. It encodes CASSQGLVSSYEQYF.

This rearrangement joins TRBV2 to TRBJ2-3; 9 bases are shared with TRBD1. Germline values: CDR1 SNHLY, CDR2 FYNNEI. This CDR3 region has 15 residues. J lost 4 bases, V lost 10 bases, and 12 bases had no gene match. The CDR3 loop is CATSMGQGGADTQYF. The CDR3 coding sequence is TGTGCCACCTCGATGGGACAGGGTGGCGCAGATACGCAGTATTTT.

This clone occurred once. The chain is built from TRBV25-1 and TRBJ1-6; D ambiguous. Germline CDR1 reads MGHDK; CDR2 reads SYGVNS. The CDR3 is made up of 14 amino acids. V was clipped by 2 bases and J by 10 bases, with 12 bases between them. Here the CDR3 DNA reads TGTGCCAGCAGTGAAGGGTGGGCAAGGTCACCCCTCCACTTT. It specifies CASSEGWARSPLHF.

V and J are TRBV4-3 and TRBJ1-1, with D possibly TRBD1 on 5 matching bases. V was shortened by 6 bases and J by 1 base, with 15 bases between the two germline ends. This CDR3 contains 15 residues. Germline-derived CDR1 and CDR2 are LGHNA and YSLEER. DNA of the CDR3: TGCGCCAGCAGGTGGGATGAGGGGCGGAACACTGAAGCTTTCTTT. Its protein is CASRWDEGRNTEAFF.

The chain combines TRBV6-5 with TRBJ1-2, with TRBD1 matching over 8 bases. The CDR3 is made up of 14 amino acids. After removal of 6 bases from V and 3 bases from J, the junction contained 6 bases not matched to a gene. Germline lookup yields CDR1 MNHEY and CDR2 SVGAGI. In DNA, the CDR3 is TGTGCCAGCAGACTCCCAGGGGGCGACTATGGCTACACCTTC. This codes for CASRLPGGDYGYTF.

This clone was seen only a few times. This chain uses TRBV10-1 with TRBJ2-7; no firm D call. The CDR3 has 14 amino acids. The V and J ends lost 0 bases and 5 bases respectively, with 11 bases between them. Germline CDR1 WNHNN, CDR2 SYGVQD (reference sequence). Here the CDR3 reads CASSESRPKDEQYF. CDR3 DNA: TGCGCCAGCAGTGAGTCGAGACCAAAGGACGAGCAGTACTTC.

The V call is TRBV28, the J call TRBJ2-7; the match to TRBD1 covers 8 bases. Germline V gene data show CDR1 as MDHEN and CDR2 as SYDVKM. CDR3 length: 15 amino acids. Trimming took 6 bases from V and 1 from J; bases not matched to a gene: 8. CDR3 amino acids: CASRLRTGQSYEQYF. CDR3 in DNA: TGTGCCAGCAGACTCCGGACAGGGCAATCCTACGAGCAGTACTTC.